Below, one T cell receptor (beta chain) is given with its context. These data belong to a study of shared clonotypes between healthy human individuals. This CDR3 is built from 14 residues. TCRdb's table, derived via immunoSEQ multiplex PCR, lists solely in-frame clones and lacks some. The sample records about a million clones, about 74% being singletons. The rearrangement joins TRBV21-1 to TRBJ1-1. TRBV21-1 is a listed pseudogene. The TCR comes from a man younger than 35 in good health. The specimen was memory CD4+ T cells sorted from blood. Subset denoted: CD45RA-negative fraction. In nucleotides, the CDR3 is TGTGCCAGCAGCAAAGCGAGGTGCCCGGCTGAAGCTTTCTTT. This codes for CASSKARCPAEAFF.